The 29 T cell receptor beta chains given below trace back to one sample, sequenced in a study of lymphopenia after photon versus proton radiotherapy. Clones were sequenced by immunoSEQ multiplex PCR, and TCRdb holds only the in-frame ones, with some missing. The sample contains over 50,000 clones, more than 75% of which appear only once. Material: peripheral blood, obtained from a patient treated with photon-based radiotherapy. These receptors were obtained from a man between 35 and 55 years old with gastric cancer.

This clone is a singleton in its sample. The gene calls are TRBV11-2 and TRBJ1-4, with a possible D match to TRBD1 (6 bases). V lost 4 bases to trimming and J lost 7 bases, with 16 bases between them. Germline values: CDR1 SGHAT, CDR2 FQNNGV. The CDR3 runs to 15 residues. CDR3 sequence reads: CASSWGRGASEKLFF. The CDR3 DNA follows: TGTGCCAGCAGCTGGGGTCGGGGGGCAAGTGAAAAACTGTTTTTT.

In the case of this clone: The junction differs from germline at one of its ends, possibly a read error. V is TRBV7-7 and J is TRBJ2-3, with a weak D call TRBD2 (6 bases). The CDR3 has 15 amino acids. CDR1 and CDR2 (germline): SSHAT, FNYEAQ (reference sequence). The CDR3 loop reads CASSTGGFSTDTQYF. The DNA for the CDR3 is TGTGCTAGCAGCACCGGGGGATTCAGCACAGATACGCAGTATTTT.

This clone was detected a few times. The chain employs TRBV25-1 and TRBJ2-5; D possibly corresponds to TRBD1 (6 bases). The CDR3 extends over 17 amino acids. The germline V and J ends were trimmed by 3 bases and 4 bases, with 21 bases remaining between them. Looked up from germline, CDR1 is MGHDK and CDR2 is SYGVNS. CDR3: CASSETIQGLGGETQYF. The CDR3 DNA reads as TGTGCCAGCAGTGAGACCATACAGGGTCTAGGGGGAGAGACCCAGTACTTC. The variable domain in full, with the rest retrieved from reference TRBV25-1 and TRBJ2-5, is EADIYQTPRYLVIGTGKKITLECSQTMGHDKMYWYQQDPGMELHLIHYSYGVNSTEKGDLSSESTVSRIRTEHFPLTLESARPSHTSQYLCASSETIQGLGGETQYFGPGTRLLVL.

The chain uses TRBV28 and TRBJ1-4; no clear D gene. The germline gives CDR1 MDHEN, CDR2 SYDVKM. Trimming cost V 8 bases and J 8 bases, with 15 bases left between them. The length of the CDR3 is 13 residues. CDR3 DNA: TGTGCCAGCTCAACATTAATCTTCGAAAAACTGTTTTTT. Translated: CASSTLIFEKLFF.

The chain uses TRBV10-1 and TRBJ2-7, with TRBD1 matching 7 bases. V lost 5 bases and J lost 3; bases outside the gene matches: 10. In germline, CDR1 is WNHNN, CDR2 SYGVQD (reference sequence). This CDR3 contains 15 residues. The CDR3 DNA reads TGCGCCAGCAGTCAACTACCGGGACAGAACTACGAGCAGTACTTC. Translation: CASSQLPGQNYEQYF.

This chain connects TRBV2 to TRBJ2-7; the match to TRBD2 covers 7 bases. Germline V CDR1 and CDR2: SNHLY, FYNNEI. The CDR3 runs to 13 residues. The junction had 9 bases not matched to a gene; V was cut back by 11 bases and J by 2 bases. The CDR3 reads CASSRDYTYEQYF. Here the CDR3 DNA reads TGTGCCTCCTCCCGGGACTACACCTACGAGCAGTACTTC.

The chain joins TRBV12-5 to TRBJ1-5; D perhaps matches TRBD1 (6 bases). Germline loops: CDR1 LGHNT, CDR2 FRNRAP. V was clipped by 3 bases and J by 0 bases, with 12 bases between them. This CDR3 is 16 amino acids long. Written as DNA, the CDR3 is TGTGCTAGTGGTTTCGTAGGGGGAGGTAGCAATCAGCCCCAGCATTTT. Its protein product is CASGFVGGGSNQPQHF.

The chain carries TRBV5-4 and TRBJ2-5; 11 bases map to TRBD1. The V segment lost 0 bases and the J segment 5 bases; nucleotides outside the gene matches: 3. The CDR3 totals 15 residues. Germline CDR1 is SGHNT and CDR2 is YYREEE (reference sequence). The chain's CDR3 is CASSLGTGGMETQYF. CDR3 nucleotide sequence: TGTGCCAGCAGCTTGGGGACAGGGGGCATGGAGACCCAGTACTTC. Complete variable domain (other parts from reference TRBV5-4 and TRBJ2-5): ETGVTQSPTHLIKTRGQQVTLRCSSQSGHNTVSWYQQALGQGPQFIFQYYREEENGRGNFPPRFSGLQFPNYSSELNVNALELDDSALYLCASSLGTGGMETQYFGPGTRLLVL.

The chain is built from TRBV10-3 and TRBJ1-1; D is unclear. Trimming cost V 2 bases and J 2 bases, with 12 bases left between them. CDR1 and CDR2 from the germline V gene are ENHRY and SYGVKD. CDR3 length: 15 residues. In DNA form, the CDR3 reads TGTGCCATCAGTGAGCTCAGACCCTTTAACACTGAAGCTTTCTTT. This encodes CAISELRPFNTEAFF.

The chain recombines TRBV30 with TRBJ2-3, with no clear D. The CDR3 sequence is 14 residues long. Germline-derived CDR1 and CDR2 are GTSNPN and SVGIG (reference sequence). Trimming cost V 1 base and J 2 bases, with 10 bases left between them. The DNA of the CDR3 is TGTGCCTGGAGTGAAGGGCACTACACAGATACGCAGTATTTT. As protein: CAWSEGHYTDTQYF.

The rearrangement uses TRBV6-6 and TRBJ1-2; D may be TRBD1 (6 bases). The length of the CDR3 is 13 residues. The V gene's germline CDR1 is MNHNY and CDR2 SVGAGI (reference sequence). The V end was cut by 5 bases, the J end by 1 base, with 8 bases between. The CDR3 nucleotides are TGTGCCAGCAGTCAACAGGGTAACTATGGCTACACCTTC. Its protein product is CASSQQGNYGYTF.

The chain is built from TRBV21-1 and TRBJ1-2. TRBV21-1 is marked as a pseudogene. The CDR3 runs 16 residues. The CDR3 nucleotides read TGTGCCAGCAGCAAAGGGTCCGGTACCCAGAGCTATGGCTACACCTTC. Translated, it gives CASSKGSGTQSYGYTF.

The chain uses TRBV7-9 and TRBJ1-1; D remains ambiguous. Germline lookup yields CDR1 SEHNR and CDR2 FQNEAQ (reference sequence). Trimming shortened V by 4 bases and J by 0 bases, and 18 bases separated the two germline ends. The CDR3 consists of 17 residues. CDR3 residues: CASSSLVLTIMNTEAFF. In nucleotides, the CDR3 is TGTGCCAGCAGCTCCCTCGTTTTGACCATCATGAACACTGAAGCTTTCTTT.

CDR3 DNA sequence: TGTGCCAGCAGCTTGGTTGCGGGGGATTCACCCCTCCACTTT. It translates to CASSLVAGDSPLHF. The chain combines TRBV5-6 with TRBJ1-6; the D gene is possibly TRBD1 (5 bases). Trimming shortened V by 0 bases and J by 8 bases, and 9 bases separated the two germline ends. The CDR3 has 14 amino acids. Germline-derived CDR1 and CDR2 are SGHDT and YYEEEE.

The V gene is TRBV30, the J gene TRBJ2-7; D is undetermined. The CDR3 extends over 10 amino acids. The V end lost 5 bases, the J end lost 0 bases, and 2 bases lay between the germline ends. Germline V gene data show CDR1 as GTSNPN and CDR2 as SVGIG (reference sequence). As DNA, the CDR3 is TGTGCCTGGGGCTCCTACGAGCAGTACTTC. Its translation: CAWGSYEQYF.

V usage is TRBV2 and J usage is TRBJ2-1, with 12 positions matching TRBD1. The junction had 10 bases not matched to a gene; V was cut back by 6 bases and J by 10 bases. The CDR3 contains 15 residues. Germline CDR1 and CDR2: SNHLY and FYNNEI. The CDR3 reads CASRMGQGAPIEQFF. CDR3 in DNA: TGTGCCAGCAGGATGGGACAGGGGGCCCCAATAGAGCAGTTCTTC.

The chain uses TRBV5-1 and TRBJ2-2, with a possible D match to TRBD2 (5 bases). This CDR3 has 13 residues. The V end was cut by 0 bases, the J end by 7 bases, with 7 bases between. CDR1 is SGHRS and CDR2 is YFSETQ in the germline V gene. The CDR3 loop is CASSLAEGGELFF. CDR3 bases: TGCGCCAGCAGCTTGGCCGAGGGCGGGGAGCTGTTTTTT.

DNA of the CDR3: TGTGCCAGCAGCTTACAGGGGACTTCTAACTATGGCTACACCTTC. It specifies CASSLQGTSNYGYTF. V usage is TRBV13 and J usage is TRBJ1-2; D is perhaps TRBD1 (6 bases). Trimming cost V 2 bases and J 0 bases, with 10 bases left between them. CDR1 and CDR2 from the germline V gene are PRHDT and FYEKMQ (reference sequence). The CDR3 totals 15 residues.

The J gene is TRBJ1-5, the V gene TRBV7-9; 7 bases match TRBD1. The V segment lost 5 bases and the J segment 2 bases; nucleotides outside the gene matches: 9. Germline CDR1 reads SEHNR; CDR2 reads FQNEAQ (reference sequence). CDR3 length equals 16 residues. CDR3 region: CASSLTTGYRNQPQHF. The DNA for the CDR3 is TGTGCCAGCAGCCTTACGACAGGGTACCGCAATCAGCCCCAGCATTTT.

This rearrangement joins TRBV5-1 to TRBJ1-1; possibly TRBD1 for D (5 bases). Trimming left V 8 bases short and J 1 base short, with 21 bases between. This CDR3 comprises 16 residues. Germline-derived CDR1 and CDR2 are SGHRS and YFSETQ. CDR3 amino acids: CASQTQGDRANTEAFF. CDR3 bases: TGCGCCAGTCAGACCCAGGGCGATCGGGCGAACACTGAAGCTTTCTTT.

The V call is TRBV7-2, the J call TRBJ2-5, with 10 bases identical to TRBD2. The CDR3 has 16 amino acids. Per germline, CDR1 SGHTA and CDR2 FQGNSA. The V segment lost 3 bases and the J segment 5 bases; nucleotides outside the gene matches: 9. CDR3 nucleotides: TGTGCCAGCAGCTTGCTAGCGGGGGTAACACGGGAGACCCAGTACTTC. Translating it yields CASSLLAGVTRETQYF. Using reference TRBV7-2 and TRBJ2-5 for the parts outside the CDR3, the full variable domain is GAGVSQSPSNKVTEKGKDVELRCDPISGHTALYWYRQSLGQGLEFLIYFQGNSAPDKSGLPSDRFSAERTGGSVSTLTIQRTQQEDSAVYLCASSLLAGVTRETQYFGPGTRLLVL.

V usage is TRBV7-2 and J usage is TRBJ2-7; D not resolved. The CDR3 is 11 residues long. CDR1 is SGHTA and CDR2 is FQGNSA in the germline V gene. V lost 5 bases, J lost 3 bases, and 5 bases lay in between. The CDR3 nucleotides read TGTGCCAGCAGCCCGAGCTACGAGCAGTACTTC. As protein: CASSPSYEQYF.

The rearrangement joins TRBV6-1 to TRBJ2-7; weak D call: TRBD2 (6 bases). The germline gives CDR1 MNHNS, CDR2 SASEGT. CDR3 length equals 15 residues. V gave up 2 bases and J gave up 0 bases, with 11 bases separating them. The CDR3 DNA is TGTGCCAGCAGTGAACCGGGACTGTCCTCCTACGAGCAGTACTTC. Translating gives CASSEPGLSSYEQYF.

The gene calls are TRBV9 and TRBJ2-2; TRBD2 might be the D (5 bases). The germline V gene has CDR1 SGDLS and CDR2 YYNGEE. CDR3 length equals 15 residues. Trimming took 4 bases from V and 4 from J, leaving 14 bases between them. CDR3 in amino acids: CASSPEGRGTGELFF. The DNA of the CDR3 is TGTGCCAGCAGCCCAGAGGGCCGGGGCACCGGGGAGCTGTTTTTT.

This chain links TRBV6-1 with TRBJ1-2, with TRBD1 matching over 7 bases. In germline, CDR1 is MNHNS, CDR2 SASEGT. CDR3 length: 13 residues. Trimming cost V 8 bases and J 2 bases; bases outside gene matches: 5. The CDR3 spells CASQSGQNYGYTF. Here the CDR3 DNA reads TGTGCCAGCCAATCGGGACAGAACTATGGCTACACCTTC.

This clone was seen a few times. The chain links TRBV7-9 to TRBJ2-5, with D perhaps matching TRBD1 (6 bases). This CDR3 comprises 13 residues. The V gene's germline CDR1 is SEHNR and CDR2 FQNEAQ (reference sequence). Trimming removed 4 bases at V and 5 bases at J, with 11 bases between. Here the CDR3 reads CASSYTGYETQYF. The CDR3 DNA follows: TGTGCCAGCAGCTATACAGGGTACGAGACCCAGTACTTC.

This chain uses TRBV5-6 with TRBJ1-4; D remains unclear. The V gene lost 3 bases and the J gene lost 6 bases, with 9 bases spanning the gap. CDR3 length: 13 amino acids. Germline V gene data show CDR1 as SGHDT and CDR2 as YYEEEE. CDR3 residues: CASSYGVHEKLFF. The CDR3 DNA follows: TGTGCCAGCAGCTATGGGGTCCATGAAAAACTGTTTTTT.

There are a few counts of this clone. The chain couples TRBV6-6 to TRBJ1-2, with 7 bases lining up with TRBD1. V lost 2 bases and J lost 4; bases outside the gene matches: 7. The CDR3 consists of 15 residues. The germline V gene encodes CDR1 MNHNY and CDR2 SVGAGI (reference sequence). The CDR3 sequence: CASSYAETGFYGYTF. The CDR3 nucleotides are TGTGCCAGCAGTTACGCCGAGACAGGGTTCTATGGCTACACCTTC.

The chain links TRBV5-4 to TRBJ2-1; 9 nucleotides match TRBD2. Losses at the gene ends were 2 bases for V and 9 bases for J; bases not matched to a gene: 6. This CDR3 is 14 amino acids long. CDR1 SGHNT and CDR2 YYREEE come from the germline V gene (reference sequence). CDR3 coding DNA: TGTGCCAGCAGCTTCGGCGGGGGGGAGGGTGAGCAGTTCTTC. It is translated as CASSFGGGEGEQFF.